Following are 9 T cell receptor beta chains from one sample sequenced in a study of T cell repertoires in cytomegalovirus infection. No antigens are known for them. TCRdb fed the reads into MiXCR, producing one record per CDR3 protein. The sample lists about 920,000 distinct CDR3 sequences; 31% were seen once. The sequences come from cultured CD8+ T cells from PBMCs, collected from culture after CMV antigen stimulation. The receptors derive from a human donor in good health (CMV status not recorded). Some clones in this sample may be carry-over from other donors' samples.

In its sample, this clonotype was seen a few times. The rearrangement links TRBV7-8 to TRBJ1-2; possibly TRBD1 for D (6 bases). Trimming pared 2 bases from V and 6 bases from J, leaving 25 bases between. From germline, CDR1 is SGHVS and CDR2 FQNEAQ. CDR3 size: 18 residues. The CDR3 region has the DNA TGTGCCAGCAGCTTAACGTTGGCGGGACACCTCTTATCGGATGGCTACACCTTC. It codes for CASSLTLAGHLLSDGYTF.

The chain links TRBV28 to TRBJ2-2, with D possibly matching TRBD1 (6 bases). V was trimmed by 6 bases and J by 6 bases, leaving 20 bases between them. Per germline, CDR1 MDHEN and CDR2 SYDVKM. This CDR3 spans 16 amino acids. CDR3 residues: CASRTPSTGISGELFF. In nucleotides, the CDR3 is TGTGCCAGCAGAACTCCGTCAACAGGGATATCCGGGGAGCTGTTTTTT.

This clonotype was detected a few times. CDR3 DNA sequence: TGCAGTGCTAGAGGTTCCCTAATTTCCTCCTACGAGCAGTACTTC. Translating gives CSARGSLISSYEQYF. V gene TRBV20-1 combines with J gene TRBJ2-7; D uncertain. Germline CDR1 is DFQATT and CDR2 is SNEGSKA (reference sequence). Trimming cost V 1 base and J 0 bases, with 13 bases left between them. The CDR3 has 15 amino acids.

This clonotype was seen a handful of times. The chain employs TRBV7-9 and TRBJ2-7, with 9 positions matching TRBD1. Germline loops: CDR1 SEHNR, CDR2 FQNEAQ (reference sequence). V lost 4 bases to trimming and J lost 2 bases; unmatched junction nucleotides: 9. The CDR3 length is 16 residues. CDR3 region: CASSSGEGTGTYEQYF. Here the CDR3 DNA reads TGTGCCAGCAGCTCGGGTGAGGGGACAGGGACCTACGAGCAGTACTTC.

In this sample, this clonotype turned up a few times. The V gene is TRBV12-3 or TRBV12-4, the J gene TRBJ2-3; 10 bases agree with TRBD2. Losses at the gene ends were 6 bases for V and 0 bases for J; bases not matched to a gene: 15. The CDR3 extends over 19 amino acids. CDR3 residues: CASSIAGTSVTSSTDTQYF. For the CDR3, the DNA is TGTGCCAGCAGCATTGCCGGGACTAGCGTAACCAGTAGCACAGATACGCAGTATTTT.

The chain is built from TRBV12-3 or TRBV12-4 and TRBJ2-3, with 7 bases identical to TRBD1. This CDR3 is built from 14 residues. Losses at the gene ends were 5 bases for V and 5 bases for J; bases not matched to a gene: 7. The DNA for the CDR3 is TGTGCCAGCAGTCGCTACCGGGACAGAGATACGCAGTATTTT. Protein sequence: CASSRYRDRDTQYF.

This clonotype showed up just a few times. This CDR3 is CASSYLDRQLAGGPNEQFF. The CDR3 DNA follows: TGTGCCAGCAGTTACCTGGACAGACAACTAGCGGGGGGCCCCAATGAGCAGTTCTTC. The chain uses TRBV6-2 or TRBV6-3 and TRBJ2-1; 12 nucleotides match TRBD2. The J segment lost 6 bases and the V segment lost 2 bases, leaving 14 bases of the junction unmatched. From germline, CDR1 is MNHEY and CDR2 SVGEGT. This CDR3 region has 19 residues.

This clonotype was found a few times. V usage is TRBV12-3 or TRBV12-4 and J usage is TRBJ1-2; D call uncertain. The V end was cut by 5 bases, the J end by 2 bases, with 15 bases between. The CDR3 is made up of 15 amino acids. The CDR3 reads CASSPPERSNYGYTF. The CDR3 DNA is TGTGCCAGCAGTCCACCGGAGCGATCCAACTATGGCTACACCTTC.

This chain joins TRBV20-1 and TRBJ2-7, with D perhaps TRBD1 (5 bases). Germline loops: CDR1 DFQATT, CDR2 SNEGSKA (reference sequence). V lost 0 bases and J 1 base, leaving 13 bases between the germline ends. The CDR3 consists of 15 residues. The DNA for the CDR3 is TGCAGTGCTAGAGATTTTCAGGGATCTTCCTACGAGCAGTACTTC. Amino acid sequence: CSARDFQGSSYEQYF.